The 3 T cell receptor beta chains below all came from one sample that was sequenced in a study of post-analysis software for immune sequencing data. Whole-study findings and limits: Compared with controls, patients had more of roughly five TRBV segments, including TRBV5-6, TRBV5-1 and TRBV20-1.

Antigens of these TCRs are unknown. Each TCR beta cDNA library carried unique molecular identifiers. TCRdb used MiXCR to reprocess the PCR reads, holding one entry per CDR3 protein. The sample yields about 210,000 distinct CDR3 sequences, 29% seen once. The source material was blood. Receptors originate from a girl under 18 with multiple sclerosis.

The chain carries TRBV28 and TRBJ2-1; TRBD2 aligns across 7 bases. This CDR3 contains 13 residues. With 6 bases clipped from V and 9 bases from J, the junction kept 8 bases outside the gene matches. CDR1 MDHEN and CDR2 SYDVKM come from the germline V gene. The CDR3 sequence: CASRLGGVSEQFF. In DNA form, the CDR3 reads TGTGCCAGCAGGTTGGGGGGGGTTTCTGAGCAGTTCTTC.

Remarks on this clonotype: A read error may be the cause here, since a much bigger clone is one base away. The chain recombines TRBV12-3 or TRBV12-4 with TRBJ1-2; TRBD1 agrees at 9 bases. The length of the CDR3 is 15 residues. Losses at the gene ends were 5 bases for V and 4 bases for J; bases not matched to a gene: 8. The CDR3 sequence is CASSPTGGTTYGYTF. As DNA, the CDR3 is TGTGCCAGCAGTCCCACAGGGGGCACGACCTATGGCTACACCTTC.

With respect to this clonotype: A much larger clone lies one base from this, so it may be a read error. The chain has TRBV20-1 and TRBJ2-7; weak D call: TRBD1 (6 bases). The CDR3 totals 12 residues. Germline V gene sequence: CDR1 DFQATT, CDR2 SNEGSKA (reference sequence). CDR3 protein: CRARTAGYGQYF. Here the CDR3 DNA reads TGCAGGGCAAGGACAGCCGGGTACGGGCAGTACTTC.